Listed below are T cell receptor beta chains from one sample, sequenced in a study of response to subunit inactivated influenza vaccine. TCRdb re-derived calls from the RT-PCR reads in MiXCR, one entry per CDR3 protein. The sample records roughly 710,000 distinct CDR3 sequences, 14% being singletons. Source: PBMCs from blood, taken roughly 15 days before vaccination. The source is a man aged 45 to 65 who received an inactivated influenza vaccine. Both conserved end residues are part of each CDR3. A D gene is named only where the DNA matches it firmly. The size entry is marked missing in some rows and otherwise reads once, few, many or a size class.

clone_size,d_call,j_call,v_call,cdr3_aa,cdr3_nt
NA,NA,TRBJ1-1,TRBV25-1,CASSHGGRVNTEAFF,TGTGCCAGCAGTCACGGGGGTAGGGTGAACACTGAAGCTTTCTTT
many,TRBD1,TRBJ1-2,TRBV11-2,CASSSGQNYGYTF,TGTGCCAGCAGCTCGGGACAGAACTATGGCTACACCTTC
few,TRBD1,TRBJ1-2,TRBV29-1,CSALNWTGDNYGYTF,TGCAGCGCCCTAAACTGGACAGGGGATAACTATGGCTACACCTTC
few,TRBD1,TRBJ2-1,TRBV5-5,CASSLVLGQGNEQFF,TGTGCCAGCAGCTTGGTACTCGGACAGGGTAATGAGCAGTTCTTC
few,TRBD2,TRBJ2-7,TRBV6-2/TRBV6-3,CASSYPLGLAGITGDEQYF,TGTGCCAGCAGTTACCCCTTGGGACTAGCGGGCATCACGGGGGACGAGCAGTACTTC
many,TRBD2,TRBJ2-7,TRBV29-1,CSVDLSGRGEQYF,TGCAGCGTTGATCTTAGCGGGAGGGGAGAGCAGTACTTC
few,NA,TRBJ1-1,TRBV7-9,CASSRPNTEAFF,TGTGCCAGCAGCCGGCCGAACACTGAAGCTTTCTTT
few,NA,TRBJ2-4,TRBV12-3/TRBV12-4,CASSGYWAKNIQYF,TGTGCCAGCAGTGGATACTGGGCCAAAAACATTCAGTACTTC
NA,TRBD2,TRBJ2-2,TRBV3-1,CASSTLGLAQNTGELFF,TGTGCCAGCAGCACCCTTGGACTAGCGCAGAACACCGGGGAGCTGTTTTTT
NA,TRBD1,TRBJ1-2,TRBV20-1,CSASPRDSTNYGYTF,TGCAGTGCTAGTCCTCGGGACAGCACTAACTATGGCTACACCTTC
few,TRBD1,TRBJ1-2,TRBV10-3,CAARQGADGYTF,TGTGCCGCTAGACAGGGTGCTGATGGCTACACCTTC
few,NA,TRBJ2-1,TRBV6-5,CASSYRPRGYNEQFF,TGTGCCAGCAGTTACCGACCCCGGGGCTACAATGAGCAGTTCTTC
NA,NA,TRBJ1-3,TRBV11-2,CATQAGVSGNTIYF,TGTGCCACCCAGGCAGGGGTCTCTGGAAACACCATATATTTT
few,NA,TRBJ1-2,TRBV4-3,CASSLRTLWGREYGYTF,TGCGCCAGCAGCCTGCGGACTTTGTGGGGGCGGGAGTATGGCTACACCTTC
NA,TRBD2,TRBJ2-1,TRBV20-1,CSAVGLAGSYNEQFF,TGCAGTGCTGTAGGACTAGCGGGCTCCTACAATGAGCAGTTCTTC
NA,TRBD2,TRBJ2-1,TRBV7-3,CASSLVAGGFNEQFF,TGTGCCAGCAGCTTAGTGGCGGGAGGTTTCAATGAGCAGTTCTTC
NA,TRBD2,TRBJ2-1,TRBV25-1,CASSRIGGIYNEQFF,TGTGCCAGCAGTAGAATCGGGGGGATCTACAATGAGCAGTTCTTC
few,NA,TRBJ2-7,TRBV20-1,CSARGPTYEQYF,TGCAGTGCTCGGGGACCAACCTACGAGCAGTACTTC
many,NA,TRBJ2-7,TRBV4-1,CASSHQTDSYEQYF,TGCGCCAGCAGCCACCAGACAGATTCCTACGAGCAGTACTTC
many,NA,TRBJ1-2,TRBV11-2,CASSFFARRNYGYTF,TGTGCCAGCAGCTTCTTCGCGCGGCGGAACTATGGCTACACCTTC
few,TRBD2,TRBJ2-5,TRBV10-1,CASSEGRTGGLQETQYF,TGCGCCAGCAGTGAGGGTAGGACGGGGGGTCTCCAAGAGACCCAGTACTTC
NA,TRBD1,TRBJ2-1,TRBV28,CASSLSGQGRGEQFF,TGTGCCAGCAGTTTATCCGGACAGGGAAGGGGTGAGCAGTTCTTC
NA,TRBD2,TRBJ2-2,TRBV28,CASSLLASGRFAGELFF,TGTGCCAGCAGTTTATTGGCTAGCGGGAGGTTCGCCGGGGAGCTGTTTTTT
many,TRBD2,TRBJ2-3,TRBV20-1,CSALAGGSADTQYF,TGCAGTGCTCTAGCGGGGGGGAGCGCAGATACGCAGTATTTT
few,TRBD2,TRBJ2-1,TRBV7-9,CASTSTTGLAVEQFF,TGTGCCAGCACCTCGACTACGGGACTAGCGGTTGAGCAGTTCTTC
few,NA,TRBJ1-1,TRBV20-1,CSARDELTRLMNTEAFF,TGCAGTGCTAGAGATGAGTTAACACGCCTTATGAACACTGAAGCTTTCTTT
few,NA,TRBJ2-7,TRBV15,CATSRRSSDEQYF,TGTGCCACCAGCAGACGGAGTTCGGACGAGCAGTACTTC
NA,NA,TRBJ2-2,TRBV6-2/TRBV6-3,CASSYGMNTGELFF,TGTGCCAGCAGTTATGGCATGAACACCGGGGAGCTGTTTTTT
many,NA,TRBJ2-1,TRBV6-6,CASVGDEQFF,TGTGCCAGCGTTGGAGATGAGCAGTTCTTC
few,TRBD2,TRBJ2-7,TRBV14,CASSLELAGRVSPYEQYF,TGTGCCAGCAGCCTGGAACTAGCGGGAAGAGTGAGCCCCTACGAGCAGTACTTC
many,NA,TRBJ2-5,TRBV5-5,CASSRRGSQETQYF,TGTGCCAGCAGCCGCAGGGGCTCCCAAGAGACCCAGTACTTC
NA,TRBD2,TRBJ2-7,TRBV29-1,CSVVGPGSGSDRLTYEQYF,TGCAGCGTTGTTGGGCCGGGAAGCGGGAGTGACCGTTTAACCTACGAGCAGTACTTC
NA,TRBD1,TRBJ2-2,TRBV6-1,CASSTSRGRNTGELFF,TGTGCCAGCAGTACGTCCAGGGGGAGGAACACCGGGGAGCTGTTTTTT
NA,NA,TRBJ1-4,TRBV25-1,CASSEAHEKLFF,TGTGCCAGCAGTGAGGCTCACGAAAAACTGTTTTTT
many,NA,TRBJ2-2,TRBV12-3/TRBV12-4,CASSLSGGGELFF,TGTGCCAGCAGTTTAAGTGGTGGCGGGGAGCTGTTTTTT
NA,NA,TRBJ2-4,TRBV4-3,CASSQDRIGGSKNIQYF,TGCGCCAGCAGCCAAGATCGCATCGGGGGCTCCAAAAACATTCAGTACTTC
few,NA,TRBJ1-2,TRBV5-1,CASSPGGLGNYGYTF,TGCGCCAGCAGCCCGGGAGGTCTGGGCAACTATGGCTACACCTTC
NA,TRBD2,TRBJ2-1,TRBV11-2,CASSLEGGTSLGNEQFF,TGTGCCAGCAGCTTAGAGGGGGGGACCTCTTTAGGTAATGAGCAGTTCTTC
few,TRBD2,TRBJ2-7,TRBV9,CASSEGGSRDRTYEQYF,TGTGCCAGCAGCGAGGGAGGGAGTCGGGACCGTACCTACGAGCAGTACTTC
NA,TRBD1,TRBJ2-6,TRBV9,CASSIQGDGANVLTF,TGTGCCAGCAGCATCCAGGGGGATGGGGCCAACGTCCTGACTTTC